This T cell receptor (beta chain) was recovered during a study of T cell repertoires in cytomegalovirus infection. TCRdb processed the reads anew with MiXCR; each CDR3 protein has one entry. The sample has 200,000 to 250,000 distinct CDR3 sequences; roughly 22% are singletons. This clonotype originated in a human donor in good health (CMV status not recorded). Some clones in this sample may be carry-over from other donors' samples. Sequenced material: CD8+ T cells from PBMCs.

In DNA form, the CDR3 reads TGTGCCAGCAGTGCCGAAGGGGCGGTTAGCACAGATACGCAGTATTTT. Translated: CASSAEGAVSTDTQYF. J is TRBJ2-3 and V is TRBV5-4; D might be TRBD1 (5 bases). The V and J ends lost 5 bases and 0 bases respectively, with 16 bases between them. The CDR3 is 16 residues long. Germline V gene sequence: CDR1 SGHNT, CDR2 YYREEE (reference sequence).